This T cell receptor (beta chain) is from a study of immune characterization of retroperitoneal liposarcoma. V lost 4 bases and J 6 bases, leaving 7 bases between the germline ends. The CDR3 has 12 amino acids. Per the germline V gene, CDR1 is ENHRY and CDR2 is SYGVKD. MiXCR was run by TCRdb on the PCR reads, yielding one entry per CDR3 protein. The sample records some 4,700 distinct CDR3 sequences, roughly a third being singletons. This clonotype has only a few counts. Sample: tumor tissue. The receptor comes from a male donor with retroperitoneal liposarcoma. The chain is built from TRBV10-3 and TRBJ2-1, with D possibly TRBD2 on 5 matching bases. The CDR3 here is CAISVRGNEQFF. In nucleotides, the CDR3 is TGTGCCATCAGTGTTCGGGGCAATGAGCAGTTCTTC.